This is a list of T cell receptor beta chains from one sample in a study of blood T cell repertoires in COVID-19. This table comes from immunoSEQ multiplex PCR, and its TCRdb copy is limited to in-frame clones, with some not included. The sample consists of some 180,000 clones, more than 80% of them appearing once. Specimen: peripheral blood. All receptors derive from a woman between 40 and 50 years old with COVID-19, enrolled during active disease. Both conserved end residues are part of each CDR3.

TRBJ1-2 TRBV2 CASSEARAPVDGYTF
TRBJ2-2 TRBV28 CASSYQGRAGELFF
TRBJ2-3 TRBV19 CASSMGRQGIDTQYF
TRBJ1-2 TRBV5-4 CASSLNYGYTF
TRBJ2-5 TRBV18 CASSPPTLAGDETQYF
TRBJ2-1 TRBV9 CASIDRGRRRTFYNEQFF
TRBJ2-5 TRBV19 CASSIAGGLRYRETQYF
TRBJ1-2 TRBV6-1 CASSERGGRRSGYTF
TRBJ1-1 TRBV28 CASKSQINTEAFF
TRBJ2-3 TRBV11-2 CASSQGWGPEDTQYF
TRBJ1-6 TRBV28 CASSWDTDSPLHF
TRBJ1-4 TRBV9 CASSPTGGEHEKLFF
TRBJ2-1 TRBV27 CASSRTSASSYNEQFF
TRBJ1-6 TRBV3-1/TRBV3-2 CASSQASAGARSPLHF
TRBJ2-3 TRBV27 CASRSKGGGRQSSTDTQYF
TRBJ1-2 TRBV4-2 CASSQDSGSRGGGYTF
TRBJ2-7 TRBV7-9 CASSLYLAGATYEQYF
TRBJ1-1 TRBV13 CASSLGRSAIEAFF
TRBJ1-5 TRBV19 CASRTGTGSNQPQHF
TRBJ2-7 TRBV29-1 CSVPGQGAAYEQYF
TRBJ2-1 TRBV29-1 CSVEGSRRNEQFF
TRBJ2-3 TRBV10-1 CASSDNTDTQYF
TRBJ2-1 TRBV2 CGGSSYNEQFF
TRBJ1-2 TRBV6-5 CASVEGAFNYGYTF
TRBJ2-1 TRBV6-5 CASSQGAGGYNEQFF
TRBJ1-1 TRBV5-8 CASSRTGNTEAFF
TRBJ1-1 TRBV10-3 CAIRRQSFMNTEAFF
TRBJ1-5 TRBV25-1 CASSDGTGGFGQPQHF
TRBJ1-3 TRBV5-3 CARSLDSSGNTIYF
TRBJ2-7 TRBV28 CASSFTAGGRYEQYF
TRBJ2-2 TRBV24-1 CATSDPTKGDTTGELFF
TRBJ2-5 TRBV24-1 CATSAQGTQYF
TRBJ2-1 TRBV7-2 CASSPFRLAAYNEQFF
TRBJ1-2 TRBV12-3/TRBV12-4 CASSFGTGVGYTF
TRBJ1-2 TRBV29-1 CSVVRDRGRLNYGYTF
TRBJ1-5 TRBV19 CASSTGGGGSQHF
TRBJ2-5 TRBV18 CASSQPGGNQETQYF
TRBJ2-5 TRBV29-1 CSVSSGEIATQYF
TRBJ2-5 TRBV3-1/TRBV3-2 CASSQDPTSGRPDRETQYF
TRBJ1-2 TRBV30 CAWSVYSGSGYTF
TRBJ1-1 TRBV7-8 CASIPFGSETEAFF
TRBJ2-2 TRBV30 CAWSVIAGGTGELFF
TRBJ2-7 TRBV7-9 CASSYGGTSSYEQYF
TRBJ2-1 TRBV19 CASSRDLVYNEQFF